This TCR beta chain was captured by sequencing in a study of identical twins. This CDR3 spans 18 amino acids. Trimming pared 6 bases from V and 5 bases from J, leaving 28 bases between. CDR1 is DFQATT, CDR2 SNEGSKA, per germline (reference sequence). The authors used template switching to add a universal primer site and gave cDNA unique molecular identifiers. One entry per CDR3 protein results from TCRdb running MiXCR on the 5' RACE reads. The table records some 1,700,000 distinct CDR3 sequences, 32% of them present only once. Points from the study as a whole: Less excess twin sharing appeared in beta out-of-frame sequences. Reduced insertions were recorded for abundant cord blood beta clonotypes, with no such pattern in memory repertoires. Low generation probability was overrepresented in out-of-frame alpha sequences shared by twins.

Notes on this clonotype: Its matching antigen is unknown.

Sequencing was carried out using cord blood. The chain joins TRBV20-1 to TRBJ1-4, with a possible D match to TRBD1 (6 bases). The TCR sequence derives from a newborn girl in good health. In DNA form, the CDR3 reads TGCAGTGCCCCCGTCCCGGGACACGTATGGGGAGGAAATGAAAAACTGTTTTTT. Its protein is CSAPVPGHVWGGNEKLFF.